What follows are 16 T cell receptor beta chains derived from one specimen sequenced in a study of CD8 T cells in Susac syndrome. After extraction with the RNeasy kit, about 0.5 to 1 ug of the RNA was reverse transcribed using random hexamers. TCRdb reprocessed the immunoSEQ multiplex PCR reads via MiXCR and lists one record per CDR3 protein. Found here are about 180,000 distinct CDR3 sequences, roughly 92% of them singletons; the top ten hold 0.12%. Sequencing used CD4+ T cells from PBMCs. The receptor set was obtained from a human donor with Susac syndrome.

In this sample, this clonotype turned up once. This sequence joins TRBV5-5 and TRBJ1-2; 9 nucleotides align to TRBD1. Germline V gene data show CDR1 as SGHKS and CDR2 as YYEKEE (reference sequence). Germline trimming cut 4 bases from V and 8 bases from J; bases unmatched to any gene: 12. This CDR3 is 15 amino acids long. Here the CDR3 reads CASSPDGQGRGGYTF. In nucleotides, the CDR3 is TGTGCCAGCAGCCCCGACGGACAGGGGCGGGGCGGCTACACCTTC. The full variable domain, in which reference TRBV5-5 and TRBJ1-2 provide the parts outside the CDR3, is DAGVTQSPTHLIKTRGQQVTLRCSPISGHKSVSWYQQVLGQGPQFIFQYYEKEERGRGNFPDRFSARQFPNYSSELNVNALLLGDSALYLCASSPDGQGRGGYTFGSGTRLTVV.

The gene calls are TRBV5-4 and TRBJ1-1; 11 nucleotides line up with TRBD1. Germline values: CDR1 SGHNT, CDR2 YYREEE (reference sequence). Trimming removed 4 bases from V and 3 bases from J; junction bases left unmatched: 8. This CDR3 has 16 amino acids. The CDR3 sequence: CASSLDRGQGDTEAFF. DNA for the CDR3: TGTGCCAGCAGCCTGGACAGGGGGCAAGGGGACACTGAAGCTTTCTTT.

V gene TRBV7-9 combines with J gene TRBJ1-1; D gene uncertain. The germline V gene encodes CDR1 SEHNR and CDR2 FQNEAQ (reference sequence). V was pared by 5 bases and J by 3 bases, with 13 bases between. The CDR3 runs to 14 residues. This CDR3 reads CASSRTLQHTEAFF. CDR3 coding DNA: TGTGCCAGCAGCCGGACCCTTCAGCACACTGAAGCTTTCTTT.

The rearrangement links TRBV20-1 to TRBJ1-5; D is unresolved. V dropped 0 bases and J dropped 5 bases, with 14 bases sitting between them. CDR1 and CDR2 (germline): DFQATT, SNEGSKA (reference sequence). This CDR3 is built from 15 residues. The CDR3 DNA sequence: TGCAGTGCTAGAGATCGGGTGGCAGGAGATCAGCCCCAGCATTTT. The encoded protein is CSARDRVAGDQPQHF.

The CDR3 region is CASSQLGAGYEQYF. DNA for the CDR3: TGTGCCAGCAGCCAACTAGGGGCTGGATACGAGCAGTACTTC. The chain couples TRBV14 to TRBJ2-7, with a possible D match to TRBD1 (5 bases). V lost 2 bases and J lost 4, with 12 bases in between. Per the germline V gene, CDR1 is SGHDN and CDR2 is FVKESK. The CDR3 is 14 amino acids.

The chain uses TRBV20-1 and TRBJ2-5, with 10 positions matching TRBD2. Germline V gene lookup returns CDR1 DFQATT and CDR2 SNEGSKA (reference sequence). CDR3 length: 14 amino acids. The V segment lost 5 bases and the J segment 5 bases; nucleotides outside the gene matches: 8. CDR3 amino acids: CSALLAGAGETQYF. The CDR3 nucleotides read TGCAGTGCTCTCCTAGCGGGGGCGGGGGAGACCCAGTACTTC.

For the CDR3, the DNA is TGTGCCACCAGTCAGGGGGCTAGGAATGAGCAGTTCTTC. It is translated as CATSQGARNEQFF. The chain employs TRBV24-1 and TRBJ2-1; 8 positions match TRBD1. Trimming took 6 bases from V and 7 from J; bases not matched to a gene: 4. Germline V lookup: CDR1 KGHDR, CDR2 SFDVKD. This CDR3 has 13 residues.

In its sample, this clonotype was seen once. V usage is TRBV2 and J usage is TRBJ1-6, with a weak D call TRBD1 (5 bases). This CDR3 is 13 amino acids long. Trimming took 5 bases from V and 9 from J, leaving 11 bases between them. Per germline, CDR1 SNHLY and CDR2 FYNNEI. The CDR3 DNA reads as TGTGCCAGCAGTCCCGGGACTCCTTCACCCCTCCACTTT. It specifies CASSPGTPSPLHF.

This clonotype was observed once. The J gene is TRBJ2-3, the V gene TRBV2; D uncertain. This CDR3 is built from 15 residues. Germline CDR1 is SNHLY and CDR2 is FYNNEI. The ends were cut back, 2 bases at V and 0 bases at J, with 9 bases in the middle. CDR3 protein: CASSEHRESTDTQYF. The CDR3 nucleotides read TGTGCCAGCAGTGAACATAGAGAAAGCACAGATACGCAGTATTTT.

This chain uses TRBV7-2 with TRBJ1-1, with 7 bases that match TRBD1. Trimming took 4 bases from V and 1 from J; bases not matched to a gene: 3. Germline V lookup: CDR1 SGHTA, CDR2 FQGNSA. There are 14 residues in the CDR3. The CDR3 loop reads CASSSNRGNTEAFF. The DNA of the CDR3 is TGTGCCAGCAGCTCCAACAGGGGGAACACTGAAGCTTTCTTT. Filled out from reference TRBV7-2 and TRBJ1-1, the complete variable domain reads GAGVSQSPSNKVTEKGKDVELRCDPISGHTALYWYRQSLGQGLEFLIYFQGNSAPDKSGLPSDRFSAERTGGSVSTLTIQRTQQEDSAVYLCASSSNRGNTEAFFGQGTRLTVV.

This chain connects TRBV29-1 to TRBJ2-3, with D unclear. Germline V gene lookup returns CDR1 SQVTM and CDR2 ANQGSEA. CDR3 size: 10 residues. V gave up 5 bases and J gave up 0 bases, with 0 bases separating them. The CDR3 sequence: CSVSTDTQYF. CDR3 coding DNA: TGCAGCGTTAGCACAGATACGCAGTATTTT.

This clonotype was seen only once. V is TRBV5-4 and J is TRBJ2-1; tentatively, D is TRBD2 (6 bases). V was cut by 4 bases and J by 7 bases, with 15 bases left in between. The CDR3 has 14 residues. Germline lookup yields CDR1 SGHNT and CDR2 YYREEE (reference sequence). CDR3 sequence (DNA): TGTGCCAGCAGCGTGGGCGGGAATTGGAATGAGCAGTTCTTC. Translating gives CASSVGGNWNEQFF.

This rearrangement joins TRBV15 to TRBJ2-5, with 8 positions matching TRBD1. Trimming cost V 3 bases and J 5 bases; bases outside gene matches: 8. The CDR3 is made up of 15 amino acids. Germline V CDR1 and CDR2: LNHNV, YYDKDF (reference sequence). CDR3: CATSRATGASETQYF. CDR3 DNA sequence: TGTGCCACCAGCAGGGCGACAGGGGCAAGCGAGACCCAGTACTTC.

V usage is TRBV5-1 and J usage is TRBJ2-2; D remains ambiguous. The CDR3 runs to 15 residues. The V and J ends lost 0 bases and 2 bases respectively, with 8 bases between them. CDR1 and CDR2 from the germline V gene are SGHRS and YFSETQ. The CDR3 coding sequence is TGCGCCAGCAGCTTGGCCGGGTTCAACACCGGGGAGCTGTTTTTT. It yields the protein CASSLAGFNTGELFF.

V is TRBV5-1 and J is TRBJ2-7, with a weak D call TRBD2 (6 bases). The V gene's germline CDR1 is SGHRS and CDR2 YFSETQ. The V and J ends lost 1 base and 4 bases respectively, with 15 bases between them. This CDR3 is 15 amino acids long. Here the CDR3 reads CASSLSTGETYEQYF. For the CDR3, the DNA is TGCGCCAGCAGCTTGAGTACGGGGGAAACGTACGAGCAGTACTTC.

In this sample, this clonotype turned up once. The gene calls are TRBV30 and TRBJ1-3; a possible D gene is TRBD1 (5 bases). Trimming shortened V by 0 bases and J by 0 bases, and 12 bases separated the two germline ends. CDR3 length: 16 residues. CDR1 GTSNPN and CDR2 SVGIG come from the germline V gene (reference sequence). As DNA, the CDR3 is TGTGCCTGGAGTGTACAAGGACACTTCTCTGGAAACACCATATATTTT. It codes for CAWSVQGHFSGNTIYF. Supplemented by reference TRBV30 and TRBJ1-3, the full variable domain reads SQTIHQWPATLVQPVGSPLSLECTVEGTSNPNLYWYRQAAGRGLQLLFYSVGIGQISSEVPQNLSASRPQDRQFILSSKKLLLSDSGFYLCAWSVQGHFSGNTIYFGEGSWLTVV.